Listed here is a single TCR beta chain. Its cognate antigen is unknown. The V gene lost 6 bases and the J gene lost 0 bases, with 14 bases spanning the gap. This CDR3 spans 15 amino acids. Germline loops: CDR1 MNHNS, CDR2 SASEGT. This sample was taken from a study of CD8 T cells in ankylosing spondylitis. Study conclusions and caveats: Reportedly, matched ankylosing spondylitis synovial fluid was significantly enriched for disease-linked clones.

Molecular-barcoded quantitative 5'-RACE produced these TCR beta libraries. TCRdb passed the 5' RACE reads through MiXCR, listing each CDR3 protein once. The sample lists 180,000 or so distinct CDR3 sequences, 11% occurring once. Sequenced: blood, either unsorted or a sorted T cell fraction (not recorded which). This receptor was taken from a male donor with ankylosing spondylitis or in good health (not recorded which). V is TRBV6-1 and J is TRBJ1-1, with D hard to call. Here the CDR3 reads CASSAPKGMNTEAFF. The CDR3 bases are TGTGCCAGCAGCGCTCCGAAGGGTATGAACACTGAAGCTTTCTTT.